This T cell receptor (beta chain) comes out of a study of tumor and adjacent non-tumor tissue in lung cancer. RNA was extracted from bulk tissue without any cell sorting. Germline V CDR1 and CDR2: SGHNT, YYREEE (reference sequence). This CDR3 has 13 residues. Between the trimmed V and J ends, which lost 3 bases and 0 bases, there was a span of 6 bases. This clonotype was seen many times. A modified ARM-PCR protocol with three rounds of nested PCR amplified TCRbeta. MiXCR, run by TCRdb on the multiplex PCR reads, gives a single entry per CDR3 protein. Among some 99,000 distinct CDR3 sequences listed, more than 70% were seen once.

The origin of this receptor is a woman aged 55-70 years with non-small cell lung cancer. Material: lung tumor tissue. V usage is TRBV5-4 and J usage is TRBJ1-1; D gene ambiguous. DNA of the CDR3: TGTGCCAGCAGCTCCTCATTGAACACTGAAGCTTTCTTT. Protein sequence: CASSSSLNTEAFF.